What follows are 10 T cell receptor beta chains derived from one specimen sequenced in a study of blood T cell repertoires in COVID-19. Generated by immunoSEQ multiplex PCR, the TCRdb table keeps only in-frame clones and is missing some. In the table there are 260,000 or so clones, 85% of which are singletons. What was sequenced was PBMCs or T cells enriched from blood (not recorded which). These receptors were obtained from a woman in her forties or fifties who had recovered from COVID-19.

This clone was seen a few times. This chain connects TRBV18 to TRBJ1-1, with 7 bases fitting TRBD1. The CDR3 spans 14 residues. Losses at the gene ends were 5 bases for V and 5 bases for J; bases not matched to a gene: 8. The V gene's germline CDR1 is KGHSH and CDR2 LQKENI. CDR3 sequence (DNA): TGTGCCAGCTCAGGCCGACAGGGAATAACTGAAGCTTTCTTT. Encoded protein: CASSGRQGITEAFF.

The CDR3, as DNA: TGTGCCAGCAGCGCAGGGGTTCTGACTGAAGCTTTCTTT. The encoded protein is CASSAGVLTEAFF. The rearrangement uses TRBV6-5 and TRBJ1-1; a possible D gene is TRBD1 (6 bases). This CDR3 has 13 residues. The germline V gene has CDR1 MNHEY and CDR2 SVGAGI. Deletions cut 6 bases from V and 5 bases from J, with 13 bases between.

V gene TRBV9 combines with J gene TRBJ1-4; tentative D call: TRBD1 (5 bases). V lost 2 bases, J lost 3 bases, and 14 bases lay in between. CDR1 is SGDLS, CDR2 YYNGEE, per germline. The CDR3 length is 16 residues. The CDR3: CASSVEPPGPNEKLFF. The DNA for the CDR3 is TGTGCCAGCAGCGTCGAGCCCCCAGGGCCTAATGAAAAACTGTTTTTT.

V usage is TRBV6-5 and J usage is TRBJ2-7; 9 bases fit TRBD2. The CDR3 is 15 residues long. CDR1 MNHEY and CDR2 SVGAGI come from the germline V gene. Trimming cost V 5 bases and J 1 base; bases outside gene matches: 6. CDR3 sequence: CASSPIAGASYEQYF. CDR3 bases: TGTGCCAGCAGTCCAATAGCGGGGGCATCCTACGAGCAGTACTTC.

The V gene is TRBV6-1, the J gene TRBJ2-5, with D tentatively TRBD1 (5 bases). V was cut by 0 bases and J by 6 bases, with 11 bases left in between. The CDR3 runs 14 residues. Germline CDR1 MNHNS, CDR2 SASEGT. CDR3 in DNA: TGTGCCAGCAGTGAAGCACCAGGGCGAAAGACCCAGTACTTC. This gives the protein CASSEAPGRKTQYF.

The chain employs TRBV7-3 and TRBJ2-1; TRBD2 agrees at 16 bases. CDR3 length: 16 residues. The trim removed 8 bases at V and 2 bases at J, leaving 3 bases unmatched. The germline V gene encodes CDR1 SGHTA and CDR2 FQGTGA. In nucleotides, the CDR3 is TGTGCCAGCGGGACTAGCGGGGGGGCTACCTACAATGAGCAGTTCTTC. Its protein is CASGTSGGATYNEQFF.

The rearrangement uses TRBV27 and TRBJ1-1; 7 nucleotides align to TRBD1. The CDR3 length is 17 residues. The germline gives CDR1 MNHEY, CDR2 SMNVEV (reference sequence). V shed 6 bases, J shed 4 bases, and the junction held 17 bases outside the gene matches. CDR3 sequence: CASRLLLQGRRFTEAFF. CDR3 DNA sequence: TGTGCCAGCAGGCTGTTACTACAGGGGAGGCGATTCACTGAAGCTTTCTTT.

This sequence joins TRBV6-1 and TRBJ1-4; possible D gene TRBD1, 6 bases. This CDR3 region has 14 residues. Trimming shortened V by 3 bases and J by 7 bases, and 12 bases separated the two germline ends. Germline V gene sequence: CDR1 MNHNS, CDR2 SASEGT. Here the CDR3 reads CASSEGRGVEKLFF. The CDR3 DNA reads TGTGCCAGCAGTGAGGGCAGGGGAGTTGAAAAACTGTTTTTT.

V usage is TRBV14 and J usage is TRBJ1-2; TRBD1 matches at 8 bases. V dropped 0 bases and J dropped 4; count of bases not matched to a gene: 13. This CDR3 comprises 18 residues. Germline CDR1 is SGHDN and CDR2 is FVKESK. The CDR3 region is CASSQERQGADRGYGYTF. The CDR3, as DNA: TGTGCCAGCAGCCAAGAGCGGCAGGGGGCGGATCGGGGCTATGGCTACACCTTC.

The rearrangement uses TRBV19 and TRBJ1-6, with TRBD1 matching over 7 bases. The junction had 4 bases not matched to a gene; V was cut back by 6 bases and J by 2 bases. The CDR3 extends over 15 amino acids. Germline values: CDR1 LNHDA, CDR2 SQIVND (reference sequence). DNA for the CDR3: TGTGCCAGTAGCCTACAGGGGACCTATAATTCACCCCTCCACTTT. Translated: CASSLQGTYNSPLHF.